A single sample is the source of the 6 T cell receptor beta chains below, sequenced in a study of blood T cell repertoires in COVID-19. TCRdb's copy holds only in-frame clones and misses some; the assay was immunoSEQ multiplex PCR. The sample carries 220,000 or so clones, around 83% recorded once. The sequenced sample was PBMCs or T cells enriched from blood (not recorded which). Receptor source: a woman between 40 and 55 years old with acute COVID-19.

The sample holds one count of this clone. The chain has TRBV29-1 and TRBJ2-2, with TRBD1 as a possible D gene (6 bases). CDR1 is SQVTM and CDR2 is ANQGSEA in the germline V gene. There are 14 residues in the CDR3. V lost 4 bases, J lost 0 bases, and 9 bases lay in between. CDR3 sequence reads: CSVGRGTNTGELFF. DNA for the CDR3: TGCAGCGTTGGTAGGGGGACGAACACCGGGGAGCTGTTTTTT.

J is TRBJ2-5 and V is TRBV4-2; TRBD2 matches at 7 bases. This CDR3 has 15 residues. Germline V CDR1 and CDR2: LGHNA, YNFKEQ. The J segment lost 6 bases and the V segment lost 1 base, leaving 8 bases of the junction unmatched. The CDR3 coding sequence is TGTGCCAGCAGCCAAGGCGGCACTAGCGTACAGACCCAGTACTTC. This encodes CASSQGGTSVQTQYF.

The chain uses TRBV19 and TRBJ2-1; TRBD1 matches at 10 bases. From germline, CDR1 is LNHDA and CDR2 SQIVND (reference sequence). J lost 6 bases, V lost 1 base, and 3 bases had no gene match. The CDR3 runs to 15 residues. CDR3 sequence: CASSIAGQGGNEQFF. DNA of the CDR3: TGTGCCAGTAGTATAGCAGGACAGGGGGGCAATGAGCAGTTCTTC.

The CDR3, as DNA: TGCGCCACCCGGTCCTTTACGGGAGGAGATAATTCACCCCTCCACTTT. This codes for CATRSFTGGDNSPLHF. The chain links TRBV4-1 to TRBJ1-6; no clear D gene. Trimming stripped 10 bases from V and 5 bases from J, with 21 bases between. Germline V lookup: CDR1 MGHRA, CDR2 YSYEKL. The CDR3 runs to 16 residues.

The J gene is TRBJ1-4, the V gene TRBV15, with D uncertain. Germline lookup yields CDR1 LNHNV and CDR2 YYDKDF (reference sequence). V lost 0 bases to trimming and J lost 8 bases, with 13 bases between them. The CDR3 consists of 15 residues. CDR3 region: CATSRDGLAGEKLFF. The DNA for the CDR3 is TGTGCCACCAGCAGAGATGGGCTGGCGGGAGAAAAACTGTTTTTT.

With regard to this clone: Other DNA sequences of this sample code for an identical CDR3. CDR3 region: CASSSTGGYGYTF. In nucleotides, the CDR3 is TGCGCCAGCAGCTCTACAGGGGGATATGGCTACACCTTC. V gene TRBV5-1 combines with J gene TRBJ1-2; 8 bases match TRBD1. Germline V gene lookup returns CDR1 SGHRS and CDR2 YFSETQ. This CDR3 is built from 13 residues. Trimming removed 3 bases from V and 5 bases from J; junction bases left unmatched: 3.